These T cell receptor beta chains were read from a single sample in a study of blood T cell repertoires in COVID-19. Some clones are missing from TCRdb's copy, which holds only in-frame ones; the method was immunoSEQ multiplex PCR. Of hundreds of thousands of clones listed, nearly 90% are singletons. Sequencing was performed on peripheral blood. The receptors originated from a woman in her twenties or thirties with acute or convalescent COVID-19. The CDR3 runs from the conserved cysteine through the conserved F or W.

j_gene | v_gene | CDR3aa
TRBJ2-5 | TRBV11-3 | CASSLGGGEETQYF
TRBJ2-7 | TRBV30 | CAWTGETSGRATREQYF
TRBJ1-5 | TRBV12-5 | CASGLGGVLNQPQHF
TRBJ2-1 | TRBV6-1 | CASTPFASSYNEQFF
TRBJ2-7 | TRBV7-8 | CASSRTGENEQYF
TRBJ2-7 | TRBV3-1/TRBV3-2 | CASSQGFGGAYEQYF
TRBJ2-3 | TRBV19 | CASSIEGQGVTDTQYF
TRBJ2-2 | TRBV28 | CASSLLGVGELFF
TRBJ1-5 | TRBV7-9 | CASSDSGTVGNQPQHF
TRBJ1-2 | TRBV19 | CASSGQGVNYGYTF
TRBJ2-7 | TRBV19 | CASSVENEQYF
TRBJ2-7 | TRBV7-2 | CASSLKAGTMNYEQYF
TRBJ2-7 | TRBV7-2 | CASSLEGGRGSYEQYF
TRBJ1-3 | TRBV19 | CASRTGDLSGNTIYF
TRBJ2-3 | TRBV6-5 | CASTMAGTDTQYF
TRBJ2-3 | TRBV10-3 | CAIRGQGNTDTQYF
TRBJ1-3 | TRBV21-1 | CASSKDSSGNTIYF
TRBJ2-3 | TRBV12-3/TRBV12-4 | CASSLRDTQYF
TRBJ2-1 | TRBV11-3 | CASNLGAAVEQFF